The clone carrying this T cell receptor (beta chain) was counted between two and nine times. The antigen is not known. These data are taken from a study of T-cell reconstitution after alpha-beta-depleted transplantation in children. General study results and limits: Expanded graft clones, several hundred of them, were reportedly the source of alpha-beta T cells about two months after transplant.

V lost 2 bases and J lost 4; bases outside the gene matches: 5. This CDR3 is 15 amino acids long. Germline V lookup: CDR1 KGHSH, CDR2 LQKENI. Unique molecular identifiers were incorporated during preparation of the TCRbeta library. TCRdb passed the PCR reads through MiXCR, listing each CDR3 protein once. In the table there are around 450,000 distinct CDR3 sequences, around 15% of which are singletons. This sample comprised PBMCs, mostly from graft donor cells, obtained 360 days after TCRalphabeta/CD19-depleted stem cell transplant. The gene calls are TRBV18 and TRBJ1-1, with 9 bases that match TRBD1. The clonotype comes from a boy less than two years old who had a stem cell transplant for Wiskott-Aldrich syndrome, so the T cells may come from the graft donor. The CDR3 here is CASSPRTGVGTEAFF. The CDR3, as DNA: TGTGCCAGCTCACCAAGGACAGGGGTGGGCACTGAAGCTTTCTTT.